This passage covers 25 T cell receptor beta chains from one sample sequenced in a study of T cell responses to AZD1222 COVID-19 vaccine. Sequenced by immunoSEQ multiplex PCR; TCRdb stores in-frame clones only, minus some. The profile shows approximately 180,000 clones, around 90% of them singletons. Material: peripheral blood, obtained on day 0 of AZD1222 vaccination. These receptors all stem from an adult in good health.

This chain links TRBV6-1 with TRBJ1-2; D ambiguous. The CDR3 runs to 12 residues. Looked up from germline, CDR1 is MNHNS and CDR2 is SASEGT. V lost 3 bases and J lost 8, with 10 bases in between. The CDR3 sequence is CASSDGPVGYTF. CDR3 DNA sequence: TGTGCCAGCAGTGATGGGCCGGTGGGCTACACCTTC.

The rearrangement uses TRBV6-6 and TRBJ1-5, with 7 nucleotides matching TRBD1. CDR1 and CDR2 from the germline V gene are MNHNY and SVGAGI (reference sequence). The ends lost 7 bases at V and 3 bases at J; junction bases unmatched: 9. CDR3 size: 15 residues. CDR3 loop: CASTTEGQNNQPQHF. The CDR3 coding sequence is TGTGCCAGCACCACCGAGGGACAGAACAATCAGCCCCAGCATTTT.

J is TRBJ2-1 and V is TRBV19; 9 bases agree with TRBD2. Per germline, CDR1 LNHDA and CDR2 SQIVND (reference sequence). Trimming took 7 bases from V and 7 from J; bases not matched to a gene: 11. The CDR3 is made up of 15 amino acids. As DNA, the CDR3 is TGTGCCAGTATCAATCGGGGGACTAGCCGAAATGAGCAGTTCTTC. It codes for CASINRGTSRNEQFF.

V is TRBV5-4 and J is TRBJ1-3; the D is unclear. The CDR3 length is 17 residues. Germline values: CDR1 SGHNT, CDR2 YYREEE (reference sequence). The germline V and J ends were trimmed by 3 bases and 0 bases, with 16 bases remaining between them. CDR3 loop: CASSYGGRSSSGNTIYF. The DNA of the CDR3 is TGTGCCAGCAGCTATGGCGGGAGATCAAGCTCTGGAAACACCATATATTTT.

The chain links TRBV19 to TRBJ2-2; D may be TRBD1 (6 bases). Germline-derived CDR1 and CDR2 are LNHDA and SQIVND (reference sequence). The ends were cut back, 3 bases at V and 0 bases at J, with 8 bases in the middle. The CDR3 covers 15 residues. The CDR3 reads CASSMTGPNTGELFF. Here the CDR3 DNA reads TGTGCCAGTAGTATGACAGGACCGAACACCGGGGAGCTGTTTTTT. Filled out from reference TRBV19 and TRBJ2-2, the complete variable domain reads DGGITQSPKYLFRKEGQNVTLSCEQNLNHDAMYWYRQDPGQGLRLIYYSQIVNDFQKGDIAEGYSVSREKKESFPLTVTSAQKNPTAFYLCASSMTGPNTGELFFGEGSRLTVL.

The chain couples TRBV15 to TRBJ2-4, with D unresolved. The germline gives CDR1 LNHNV, CDR2 YYDKDF (reference sequence). Trimming removed 0 bases from V and 4 bases from J, with 4 bases in between. This CDR3 contains 13 residues. CDR3 nucleotides: TGTGCCACCAGCAGAGAAGGGAAAAACATTCAGTACTTC. This encodes CATSREGKNIQYF.

The chain employs TRBV5-5 and TRBJ2-7; 7 nucleotides agree with TRBD2. CDR1 and CDR2 (germline): SGHKS, YYEKEE (reference sequence). Trimming took 3 bases from V and 7 from J; bases not matched to a gene: 7. This CDR3 is 13 amino acids long. This CDR3 reads CASSSLLAAEQYF. The CDR3 bases are TGTGCCAGCAGCTCGCTTCTAGCGGCTGAGCAGTACTTC. Combining the CDR3 with reference TRBV5-5 and TRBJ2-7 gives the whole variable domain DAGVTQSPTHLIKTRGQQVTLRCSPISGHKSVSWYQQVLGQGPQFIFQYYEKEERGRGNFPDRFSARQFPNYSSELNVNALLLGDSALYLCASSSLLAAEQYFGPGTRLTVT.

The chain has TRBV19 and TRBJ1-1; D is undetermined. Germline CDR1 is LNHDA and CDR2 is SQIVND (reference sequence). The ends were cut back, 6 bases at V and 0 bases at J, with 11 bases in the middle. This CDR3 is built from 14 residues. CDR3 in amino acids: CASSSDWLNTEAFF. In DNA, the CDR3 is TGTGCCAGTAGCTCGGACTGGTTGAACACTGAAGCTTTCTTT.

This chain links TRBV6-5 with TRBJ1-1; 8 nucleotides align to TRBD1. Germline trimming cut 6 bases from V and 7 bases from J; bases unmatched to any gene: 10. This CDR3 has 14 residues. Germline loops: CDR1 MNHEY, CDR2 SVGAGI. CDR3 in DNA: TGTGCCAGCAGGCATCAGGGGGCGCAGAGTGAAGCTTTCTTT. It is translated as CASRHQGAQSEAFF.

This chain links TRBV6-5 with TRBJ1-5; D remains unclear. V lost 8 bases, J lost 6 bases, and 14 bases lay in between. CDR3 length: 13 amino acids. Germline assignment: CDR1 MNHEY and CDR2 SVGAGI. The CDR3 loop reads CASAVDLGQPQHF. The CDR3 DNA follows: TGTGCCAGCGCAGTAGATTTAGGTCAGCCCCAGCATTTT.

The V and J genes are TRBV3-1 (or the pseudogene TRBV3-2) and TRBJ2-7; 10 nucleotides agree with TRBD2. V was pared by 1 base and J by 3 bases, with 0 bases of the junction left unmatched. Germline V gene data show CDR1 as LGHDT and CDR2 as YNNKEL (reference sequence). This CDR3 is 14 amino acids long. This CDR3 reads CASSQGTSGYEQYF. Written as DNA, the CDR3 is TGTGCCAGCAGCCAAGGGACTAGCGGCTACGAGCAGTACTTC.

The DNA of the CDR3 is TGTGCCAGCAGTCCGCCTGGGGCGTCCAATTCACCCCTCCACTTT. It translates to CASSPPGASNSPLHF. The chain employs TRBV28 and TRBJ1-6; possible D gene TRBD1, 5 bases. V was pared by 5 bases and J by 7 bases, with 15 bases between. This CDR3 region has 15 residues. Germline V CDR1 and CDR2: MDHEN, SYDVKM.

This clone was seen a single time. This chain links TRBV3-1 (or the pseudogene TRBV3-2) with TRBJ1-3; D call uncertain. V lost 0 bases and J lost 8, with 8 bases in between. Germline V gives CDR1 LGHDT, CDR2 YNNKEL (reference sequence). This CDR3 has 13 residues. The CDR3 reads CASSQDPGHTIYF. The CDR3 bases are TGTGCCAGCAGCCAAGATCCCGGGCACACCATATATTTT.

The chain joins TRBV5-6 to TRBJ1-5; the D gene is possibly TRBD1 (6 bases). This CDR3 has 14 residues. The germline V and J ends were trimmed by 2 bases and 6 bases, with 12 bases remaining between them. The germline V gene has CDR1 SGHDT and CDR2 YYEEEE. The chain's CDR3 is CASSFRGPGQPQHF. CDR3 in DNA: TGTGCCAGCAGCTTCAGGGGACCGGGTCAGCCCCAGCATTTT.

The V and J genes are TRBV9 and TRBJ2-3; a possible D gene is TRBD1 (6 bases). Per the germline V gene, CDR1 is SGDLS and CDR2 is YYNGEE. CDR3 length: 15 amino acids. The ends were cut back, 4 bases at V and 8 bases at J, with 20 bases in the middle. Here the CDR3 DNA reads TGTGCCAGCAGCCAGGCAGGGGAGCCACAGAGTACGCAGTATTTT. This gives the protein CASSQAGEPQSTQYF. Full variable domain (missing parts from reference TRBV9 and TRBJ2-3): DSGVTQTPKHLITATGQRVTLRCSPRSGDLSVYWYQQSLDQGLQFLIQYYNGEERAKGNILERFSAQQFPDLHSELNLSSLELGDSALYFCASSQAGEPQSTQYFGPGTRLTVL.

The CDR3 nucleotides read TGTGCCAGTAGTACGACAGCAGATACGCAGTATTTT. Amino acids: CASSTTADTQYF. This sequence joins TRBV19 and TRBJ2-3, with D possibly TRBD1 on 5 matching bases. V shed 4 bases and J shed 4 bases, with 6 bases lying between them. Germline V lookup: CDR1 LNHDA, CDR2 SQIVND (reference sequence). The CDR3 sequence is 12 residues long.

The chain employs TRBV7-2 and TRBJ2-7; D unclear. The CDR3 has 15 amino acids. V was cut by 1 base and J by 1 base, with 11 bases left in between. CDR1 is SGHTA and CDR2 is FQGNSA in the germline V gene. The CDR3 nucleotides read TGTGCCAGCAGCTTAGAACCCAGATTATCCTACGAGCAGTACTTC. This gives the protein CASSLEPRLSYEQYF. The full variable domain, its missing parts supplied by reference TRBV7-2 and TRBJ2-7, is GAGVSQSPSNKVTEKGKDVELRCDPISGHTALYWYRQSLGQGLEFLIYFQGNSAPDKSGLPSDRFSAERTGGSVSTLTIQRTQQEDSAVYLCASSLEPRLSYEQYFGPGTRLTVT.

This chain uses TRBV7-9 with TRBJ1-2; no reliable D call. Per the germline V gene, CDR1 is SEHNR and CDR2 is FQNEAQ (reference sequence). Trimming took 5 bases from V and 4 from J, leaving 14 bases between them. The CDR3 totals 14 residues. CDR3 DNA: TGTGCCAGCAGCCCACCTGGCGGGTTCTATGGCTACACCTTC. It specifies CASSPPGGFYGYTF.

The chain carries TRBV5-4 and TRBJ2-1, with D unresolved. The V end lost 3 bases, the J end lost 4 bases, and 8 bases lay between the germline ends. This CDR3 has 13 residues. From germline, CDR1 is SGHNT and CDR2 YYREEE (reference sequence). The CDR3 coding sequence is TGTGCCAGCAGCTCCCCCGATTACAATGAGCAGTTCTTC. Protein sequence: CASSSPDYNEQFF.

The chain uses TRBV9 and TRBJ2-1, with D possibly matching TRBD1 (6 bases). CDR1 and CDR2 from the germline V gene are SGDLS and YYNGEE. This CDR3 spans 15 amino acids. With 1 base removed from V and 4 bases from J, the gap between germline ends came to 12 bases. In DNA form, the CDR3 reads TGTGCCAGCAGCGTAATGGGACAAGGTTACAATGAGCAGTTCTTC. Its protein product is CASSVMGQGYNEQFF.

The chain has TRBV19 and TRBJ2-5; 12 positions match TRBD1. Germline CDR1 is LNHDA and CDR2 is SQIVND (reference sequence). With 5 bases clipped from V and 5 bases from J, the junction kept 6 bases outside the gene matches. The CDR3 has 15 amino acids. CDR3: CASSVGTGGRETQYF. CDR3 in DNA: TGTGCCAGTAGTGTAGGGACAGGGGGCAGGGAGACCCAGTACTTC.

J is TRBJ1-5 and V is TRBV25-1, with 8 bases fitting TRBD1. With V trimmed by 5 bases and J by 6 bases, 6 bases remained unmatched. Looked up from germline, CDR1 is MGHDK and CDR2 is SYGVNS. The CDR3 length is 14 residues. CDR3 region: CASSLQGASQPQHF. The CDR3, as DNA: TGTGCCAGCAGTCTTCAGGGGGCAAGTCAGCCCCAGCATTTT.

CDR3 protein: CASSLKRTTGANVLTF. CDR3 nucleotides: TGTGCCAGCAGTTTAAAGAGGACAACTGGGGCCAACGTCCTGACTTTC. The V call is TRBV28, the J call TRBJ2-6, with D maybe TRBD1 (5 bases). The germline CDR1 and CDR2 sequences are MDHEN and SYDVKM. The CDR3 sequence is 16 residues long. V gave up 2 bases and J gave up 2 bases, with 10 bases separating them.

The chain couples TRBV7-6 to TRBJ2-3; 12 nucleotides agree with TRBD2. Per germline, CDR1 SGHVS and CDR2 FNYEAQ. This CDR3 has 19 residues. The V and J ends lost 0 bases and 4 bases, in that order; junction bases with no gene match: 11. CDR3 sequence reads: CASSLASRASGGVPDTQYF. CDR3 nucleotide sequence: TGTGCCAGCAGCTTAGCGTCCCGGGCTAGCGGGGGGGTCCCAGATACGCAGTATTTT.

This clone has just one count. The chain has TRBV7-3 and TRBJ1-6, with a possible D match to TRBD1 (5 bases). The length of the CDR3 is 16 residues. Germline loops: CDR1 SGHTA, CDR2 FQGTGA. The V gene lost 0 bases and the J gene lost 7 bases, with 13 bases spanning the gap. Here the CDR3 reads CASSLTGPRGNSPLHF. The CDR3 DNA reads as TGTGCCAGCAGCTTAACGGGCCCTCGGGGGAATTCACCCCTCCACTTT.